A selection of T cell receptor beta chains follows, all from one sample in a study of T cell responses to AZD1222 COVID-19 vaccine. The table came from immunoSEQ multiplex PCR; TCRdb's copy has only in-frame clones and leaves some out. Among 25,000 to 35,000 clones listed, about 77% were seen once. Sample: peripheral blood, taken on day 0 of AZD1222 vaccination. The receptor source for this set is an adult in good health. CDR3s include the opening cysteine and the closing phenylalanine or tryptophan. A D gene is named only where the DNA matches it firmly. Clone size is given for some rows only: seen once, a few or many times, or a class if the clone is expanded.

abundance: once
j_gene: TRBJ2-2
d_gene: NA
v_gene: TRBV24-1
CDR3aa: CATSDFNGGITGELFF
CDR3nt: TGTGCCACCAGTGATTTTAATGGGGGTATCACCGGGGAGCTGTTTTTT

abundance: NA
j_gene: TRBJ1-1
d_gene: NA
v_gene: TRBV30
CDR3aa: CAWTDLVAAFF
CDR3nt: TGTGCCTGGACGGATCTGGTTGCAGCTTTCTTT

abundance: few
j_gene: TRBJ2-5
d_gene: TRBD1
v_gene: TRBV5-4
CDR3aa: CASSLATGGGRETQYF
CDR3nt: TGTGCCAGCAGCTTGGCGACAGGGGGCGGGAGGGAGACCCAGTACTTC

abundance: NA
j_gene: TRBJ2-1
d_gene: TRBD1
v_gene: TRBV5-4
CDR3aa: CASSPQGTGSYNEQFF
CDR3nt: TGTGCCAGCAGCCCCCAAGGGACAGGGTCCTACAATGAGCAGTTCTTC

abundance: NA
j_gene: TRBJ1-2
d_gene: NA
v_gene: TRBV6-5
CDR3aa: CASKGWSGFGGYTF
CDR3nt: TGTGCCAGCAAAGGCTGGTCCGGTTTTGGTGGCTACACCTTC

abundance: NA
j_gene: TRBJ2-1
d_gene: NA
v_gene: TRBV7-9
CDR3aa: CASSPHGSNEQFF
CDR3nt: TGTGCCAGCAGCCCCCATGGGTCGAATGAGCAGTTCTTC

abundance: NA
j_gene: TRBJ1-6
d_gene: NA
v_gene: TRBV3-1/TRBV3-2
CDR3aa: CASSNWQGNSPLHF
CDR3nt: TGTGCCAGCAGCAATTGGCAGGGAAATTCACCCCTCCACTTT

abundance: few
j_gene: TRBJ2-7
d_gene: NA
v_gene: TRBV19
CDR3aa: CASSSIIPTYEQYF
CDR3nt: TGTGCCAGTAGTTCAATAATTCCCACCTACGAGCAGTACTTC

abundance: NA
j_gene: TRBJ1-1
d_gene: NA
v_gene: TRBV11-3
CDR3aa: CASSLVQSAEAFF
CDR3nt: TGTGCCAGCAGCTTAGTTCAGTCCGCTGAAGCTTTCTTT

abundance: NA
j_gene: TRBJ2-1
d_gene: NA
v_gene: TRBV7-2
CDR3aa: CASSKWASLAEQFF
CDR3nt: TGTGCCAGCAGCAAGTGGGCATCTCTCGCTGAGCAGTTCTTC

abundance: NA
j_gene: TRBJ1-1
d_gene: NA
v_gene: TRBV30
CDR3aa: CAWSVELWNTEAFF
CDR3nt: TGTGCCTGGAGTGTCGAACTCTGGAACACTGAAGCTTTCTTT

abundance: NA
j_gene: TRBJ1-3
d_gene: TRBD1
v_gene: TRBV6-5
CDR3aa: CASRTGGGNTIYF
CDR3nt: TGTGCCAGCAGGACAGGGGGAGGAAACACCATATATTTT

abundance: NA
j_gene: TRBJ1-5
d_gene: TRBD1
v_gene: TRBV27
CDR3aa: CASSFEGAGNQPQHF
CDR3nt: TGTGCCAGCAGTTTTGAGGGGGCAGGCAATCAGCCCCAGCATTTT

abundance: NA
j_gene: TRBJ1-2
d_gene: NA
v_gene: TRBV9
CDR3aa: CASSVEPGEDGYTF
CDR3nt: TGTGCCAGCAGCGTAGAACCAGGGGAGGATGGCTACACCTTC

abundance: NA
j_gene: TRBJ2-3
d_gene: NA
v_gene: TRBV9
CDR3aa: CASSSGTGALGTQYF
CDR3nt: TGTGCCAGCAGCTCAGGAACCGGGGCCCTGGGTACGCAGTATTTT

abundance: NA
j_gene: TRBJ2-3
d_gene: NA
v_gene: TRBV11-2
CDR3aa: CASSLAGAGTDTQYF
CDR3nt: TGTGCCAGCAGCTTGGCGGGGGCGGGCACAGATACGCAGTATTTT

abundance: NA
j_gene: TRBJ2-1
d_gene: NA
v_gene: TRBV10-3
CDR3aa: CAISVVAVSYNEQFF
CDR3nt: TGTGCCATCAGTGTGGTAGCGGTCTCCTACAATGAGCAGTTCTTC

abundance: NA
j_gene: TRBJ1-4
d_gene: TRBD1
v_gene: TRBV11-1
CDR3aa: CASSSYRGQDEKLFF
CDR3nt: TGTGCCAGCAGCTCCTACAGGGGGCAGGATGAAAAACTGTTTTTT

abundance: once
j_gene: TRBJ1-2
d_gene: NA
v_gene: TRBV11-2
CDR3aa: CASSLQGIGYGYTF
CDR3nt: TGTGCCAGCAGCTTGCAGGGTATCGGCTATGGCTACACCTTC

abundance: NA
j_gene: TRBJ1-1
d_gene: NA
v_gene: TRBV2
CDR3aa: CASRTGTEKAFF
CDR3nt: TGTGCCAGCAGGACCGGGACGGAAAAAGCTTTCTTT

abundance: NA
j_gene: TRBJ2-3
d_gene: NA
v_gene: TRBV7-9
CDR3aa: CASTNPSTDTQYF
CDR3nt: TGTGCCAGCACCAACCCCAGCACAGATACGCAGTATTTT

abundance: NA
j_gene: TRBJ2-3
d_gene: TRBD2
v_gene: TRBV7-2
CDR3aa: CASSLAGLAGGTDTQYF
CDR3nt: TGTGCCAGCAGCTTAGCGGGACTAGCGGGGGGCACAGATACGCAGTATTTT

abundance: once
j_gene: TRBJ2-1
d_gene: TRBD1
v_gene: TRBV5-8
CDR3aa: CASSLGQGSYNEQFF
CDR3nt: TGTGCCAGCAGCTTGGGACAGGGGTCCTACAATGAGCAGTTCTTC

abundance: NA
j_gene: TRBJ1-1
d_gene: NA
v_gene: TRBV18
CDR3aa: CASSPPSKNTEAFF
CDR3nt: TGTGCCAGCTCACCACCGTCGAAGAACACTGAAGCTTTCTTT

abundance: NA
j_gene: TRBJ1-6
d_gene: NA
v_gene: TRBV19
CDR3aa: CASSIMWGHNSPLHF
CDR3nt: TGTGCCAGTAGTATAATGTGGGGCCATAATTCACCCCTCCACTTT

abundance: few
j_gene: TRBJ2-3
d_gene: NA
v_gene: TRBV24-1
CDR3aa: CATSTHSNTDTQYF
CDR3nt: TGTGCCACTAGTACGCATTCAAACACAGATACGCAGTATTTT

abundance: NA
j_gene: TRBJ2-1
d_gene: NA
v_gene: TRBV24-1
CDR3aa: CATGDRDQYNEQFF
CDR3nt: TGTGCCACCGGGGACCGGGACCAATACAATGAGCAGTTCTTC

abundance: NA
j_gene: TRBJ1-1
d_gene: NA
v_gene: TRBV29-1
CDR3aa: CSVQGLAGRGNTEAFF
CDR3nt: TGCAGCGTTCAAGGATTGGCAGGCCGAGGGAACACTGAAGCTTTCTTT

abundance: NA
j_gene: TRBJ1-3
d_gene: TRBD1
v_gene: TRBV27
CDR3aa: CASSRGQGTGNTIYF
CDR3nt: TGTGCCAGCAGTCGGGGACAGGGAACTGGAAACACCATATATTTT

abundance: NA
j_gene: TRBJ1-1
d_gene: TRBD1
v_gene: TRBV9
CDR3aa: CASSAGQGGTEAFF
CDR3nt: TGTGCCAGCAGCGCAGGACAGGGCGGCACTGAAGCTTTCTTT

abundance: NA
j_gene: TRBJ1-2
d_gene: NA
v_gene: TRBV4-1
CDR3aa: CASSQDSLTTFRGGYTF
CDR3nt: TGCGCCAGCAGCCAAGATTCCCTTACAACCTTCAGGGGTGGCTACACCTTC

abundance: NA
j_gene: TRBJ2-4
d_gene: TRBD2
v_gene: TRBV12-5
CDR3aa: CASGLSLSLNLAGGLAKNIQYF
CDR3nt: TGTGCTAGTGGTTTGTCCCTCTCACTGAACTTAGCGGGAGGCTTAGCCAAAAACATTCAGTACTTC

abundance: few
j_gene: TRBJ2-7
d_gene: TRBD1
v_gene: TRBV3-1/TRBV3-2
CDR3aa: CASSQGNRGLYEQYF
CDR3nt: TGTGCCAGCAGCCAAGGAAACAGGGGGCTCTACGAGCAGTACTTC

abundance: NA
j_gene: TRBJ1-5
d_gene: TRBD1
v_gene: TRBV27
CDR3aa: CASSFLPTGERNQPQHF
CDR3nt: TGTGCCAGCAGTTTTCTCCCGACAGGGGAGCGCAATCAGCCCCAGCATTTT

abundance: NA
j_gene: TRBJ2-7
d_gene: NA
v_gene: TRBV7-6
CDR3aa: CASSLAAVSSYEQYF
CDR3nt: TGTGCCAGCAGCTTAGCGGCGGTTAGCTCCTACGAGCAGTACTTC

abundance: NA
j_gene: TRBJ1-2
d_gene: NA
v_gene: TRBV7-9
CDR3aa: CASSLGGTDYGYTF
CDR3nt: TGTGCCAGCAGCTTAGGGGGGACGGACTATGGCTACACCTTC

abundance: medium-sized
j_gene: TRBJ2-2
d_gene: NA
v_gene: TRBV25-1
CDR3aa: CASSELSDGNTGELFF
CDR3nt: TGTGCCAGCAGTGAACTATCGGACGGTAACACCGGGGAGCTGTTTTTT

abundance: NA
j_gene: TRBJ1-2
d_gene: TRBD1
v_gene: TRBV5-1
CDR3aa: CASSLGQGLQGYGYTF
CDR3nt: TGCGCCAGCAGCTTAGGACAGGGTTTACAGGGCTATGGCTACACCTTC

abundance: NA
j_gene: TRBJ2-7
d_gene: TRBD1
v_gene: TRBV7-8
CDR3aa: CASSLVGQGYEQYF
CDR3nt: TGTGCCAGCAGCTTAGTCGGACAGGGGTACGAGCAGTACTTC

abundance: NA
j_gene: TRBJ2-3
d_gene: NA
v_gene: TRBV4-3
CDR3aa: CASSPETGTDTQYF
CDR3nt: TGCGCCAGCAGCCCGGAGACAGGCACAGATACGCAGTATTTT

abundance: NA
j_gene: TRBJ1-4
d_gene: TRBD1
v_gene: TRBV5-1
CDR3aa: CASSLGQGSEKLFF
CDR3nt: TGCGCCAGCAGCTTGGGACAGGGGAGTGAAAAACTGTTTTTT

abundance: NA
j_gene: TRBJ2-1
d_gene: NA
v_gene: TRBV3-1/TRBV3-2
CDR3aa: CASSLLSGDNEQFF
CDR3nt: TGTGCCAGCAGCCTTCTAAGCGGAGACAATGAGCAGTTCTTC

abundance: NA
j_gene: TRBJ1-2
d_gene: TRBD1
v_gene: TRBV2
CDR3aa: CASSINRGREGYTF
CDR3nt: TGTGCCAGCAGCATTAACAGGGGGCGCGAAGGCTACACCTTC

abundance: once
j_gene: TRBJ2-5
d_gene: NA
v_gene: TRBV7-8
CDR3aa: CASSPRVGGQETQYF
CDR3nt: TGTGCCAGCAGCCCCCGGGTAGGGGGACAAGAGACCCAGTACTTC